The rows below give T cell receptor beta chains drawn from one sample of a study of blood T cell repertoires in COVID-19. Produced via immunoSEQ multiplex PCR; TCRdb's table is partial and in-frame only. The repertoire includes around 50,000 clones, about three quarters of them detected once, and roughly a fifth sits in the top ten. The sequenced sample was peripheral blood. The receptors come from a human donor with active or convalescent COVID-19. The donor label of this sample is uncertain. Each CDR3 is given with its conserved first and last residue.

j_call v_call cdr3_aa
TRBJ1-3 TRBV28 CASSPLGNTIYF
TRBJ2-1 TRBV7-3 CASSPPDEPDRMYNEQFF
TRBJ2-1 TRBV19 CASSRGLLGLAGNNEQFF
TRBJ1-6 TRBV27 CASSPNSPLHF
TRBJ1-2 TRBV28 CASSLGQYGYTF
TRBJ2-7 TRBV2 CASTKTGPYEQYF
TRBJ2-7 TRBV7-2 CASSPPGQGRYEQYF
TRBJ2-3 TRBV9 CASSVGLAGRTDTQYF
TRBJ1-5 TRBV6-4 CASFKSGGLQPQHF
TRBJ1-1 TRBV6-5 CASRGQAPNTEAFF